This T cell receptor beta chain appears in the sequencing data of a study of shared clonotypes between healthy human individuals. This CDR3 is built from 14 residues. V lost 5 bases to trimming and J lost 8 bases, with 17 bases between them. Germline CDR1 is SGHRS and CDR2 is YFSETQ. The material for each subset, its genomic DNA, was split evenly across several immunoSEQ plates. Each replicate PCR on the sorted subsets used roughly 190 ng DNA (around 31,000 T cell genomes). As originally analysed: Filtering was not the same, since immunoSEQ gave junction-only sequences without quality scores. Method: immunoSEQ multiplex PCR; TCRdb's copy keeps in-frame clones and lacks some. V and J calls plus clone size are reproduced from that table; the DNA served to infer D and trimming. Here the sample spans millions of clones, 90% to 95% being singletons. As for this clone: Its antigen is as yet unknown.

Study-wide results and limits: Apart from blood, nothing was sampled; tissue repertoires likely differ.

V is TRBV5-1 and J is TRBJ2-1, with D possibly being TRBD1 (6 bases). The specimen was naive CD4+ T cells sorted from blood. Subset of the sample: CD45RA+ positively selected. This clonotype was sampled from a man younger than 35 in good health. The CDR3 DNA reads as TGCGCCAGCAGGGTTCGGGACAACTTTGATGAGCAGTTCTTC. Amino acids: CASRVRDNFDEQFF.